This TCR beta chain was identified during a study of siplizumab effects on memory and regulatory T cells. Study-wide results and caveats: Proliferating clones, CD4+ or CD8+, lacked an assignable naive or memory phenotype in roughly 80-97% of cases. Unstimulated subset assignment was obtained for only a minor fraction of alloreactive clones. Naive T cells, seemingly more diverse than memory cells, seemed major alloresponse contributors.

The V end was cut by 4 bases, the J end by 1 base, with 7 bases between. CDR1 and CDR2 (germline): LNHDA, SQIVND (reference sequence). The CDR3 length is 13 residues. On this clone itself: Its antigen is undetermined.

Around 94,000 TCR templates underwent assay in each sample. TCRdb's copy holds only in-frame clones and misses some; the assay was immunoSEQ multiplex PCR. This table has 70,000 to 90,000 clones, around 90% appearing once. The origin of this receptor is a human donor in good health. The V gene is TRBV19, the J gene TRBJ1-1; D gene ambiguous. Material for sequencing was CD4+ T cells sorted from blood. The CDR3, as DNA: TGTGCCAGTAGTACCCGGACGAACACTGAAGCTTTCTTT. It codes for CASSTRTNTEAFF.